The following is a T cell receptor beta chain sequence with its context. The record originates from a study of blood T cell repertoires in COVID-19. Study-wide context: The United States, Italy and Spain supplied acute and convalescent COVID-19 samples.

Profiled with immunoSEQ multiplex PCR; TCRdb holds only in-frame clones, not every one. The table has about 90,000 clones, approximately 79% seen once. After removal of 0 bases from V and 4 bases from J, the junction contained 5 bases not matched to a gene. The CDR3 extends over 15 amino acids. The germline CDR1 and CDR2 sequences are SGDLS and YYNGEE. Sequenced sample: peripheral blood. The rearrangement joins TRBV9 to TRBJ1-1; 8 positions agree with TRBD1. The receptor was isolated from an elderly woman with acute or convalescent COVID-19. The DNA of the CDR3 is TGTGCCAGCAGCGTAGGGACAGGGCTTGGCACTGAAGCTTTCTTT. Amino acids: CASSVGTGLGTEAFF.